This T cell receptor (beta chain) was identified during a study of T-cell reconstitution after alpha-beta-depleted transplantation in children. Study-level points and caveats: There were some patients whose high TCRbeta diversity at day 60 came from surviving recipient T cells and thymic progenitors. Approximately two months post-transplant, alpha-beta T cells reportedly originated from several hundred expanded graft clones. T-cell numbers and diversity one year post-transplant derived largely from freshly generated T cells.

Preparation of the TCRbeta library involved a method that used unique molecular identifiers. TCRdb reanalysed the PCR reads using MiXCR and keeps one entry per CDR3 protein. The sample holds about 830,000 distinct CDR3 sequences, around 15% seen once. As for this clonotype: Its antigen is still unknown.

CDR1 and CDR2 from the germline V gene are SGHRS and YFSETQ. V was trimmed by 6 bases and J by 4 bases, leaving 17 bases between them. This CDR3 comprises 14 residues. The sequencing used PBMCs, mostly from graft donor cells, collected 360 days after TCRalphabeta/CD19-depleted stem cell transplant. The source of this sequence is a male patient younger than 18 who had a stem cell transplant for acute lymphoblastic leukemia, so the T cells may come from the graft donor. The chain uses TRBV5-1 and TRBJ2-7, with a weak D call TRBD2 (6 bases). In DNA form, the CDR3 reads TGCGCCAGCACCGGACTACCCGGGTCTTACGAGCAGTACTTC. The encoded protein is CASTGLPGSYEQYF.